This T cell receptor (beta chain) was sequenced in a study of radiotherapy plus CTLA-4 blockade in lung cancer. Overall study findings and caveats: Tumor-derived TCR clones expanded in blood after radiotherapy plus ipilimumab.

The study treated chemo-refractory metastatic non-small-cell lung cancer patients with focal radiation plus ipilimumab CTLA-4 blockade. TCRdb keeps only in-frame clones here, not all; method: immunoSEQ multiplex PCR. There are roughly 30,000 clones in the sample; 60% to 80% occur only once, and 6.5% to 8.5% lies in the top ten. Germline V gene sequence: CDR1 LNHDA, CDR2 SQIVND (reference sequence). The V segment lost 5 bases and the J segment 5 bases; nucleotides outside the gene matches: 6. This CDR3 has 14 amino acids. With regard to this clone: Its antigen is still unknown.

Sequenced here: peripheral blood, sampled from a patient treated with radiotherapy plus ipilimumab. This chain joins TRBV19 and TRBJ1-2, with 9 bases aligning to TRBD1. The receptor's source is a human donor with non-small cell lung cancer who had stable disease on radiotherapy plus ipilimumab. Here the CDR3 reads CASSFGQGIYGYTF. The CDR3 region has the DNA TGTGCCAGTAGTTTTGGACAGGGGATTTATGGCTACACCTTC.